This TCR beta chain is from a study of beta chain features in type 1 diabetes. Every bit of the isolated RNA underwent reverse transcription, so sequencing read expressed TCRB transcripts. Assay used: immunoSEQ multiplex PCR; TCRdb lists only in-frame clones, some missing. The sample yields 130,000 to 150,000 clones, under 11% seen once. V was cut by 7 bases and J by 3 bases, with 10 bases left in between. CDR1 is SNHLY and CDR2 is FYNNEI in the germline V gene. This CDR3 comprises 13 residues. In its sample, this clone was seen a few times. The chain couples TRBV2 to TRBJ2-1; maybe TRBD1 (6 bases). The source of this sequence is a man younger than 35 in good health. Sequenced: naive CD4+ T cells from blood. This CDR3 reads CASILDSYNEQFF. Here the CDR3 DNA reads TGTGCCAGCATCCTGGACAGCTACAATGAGCAGTTCTTC.